The clone carrying this T cell receptor (beta chain) was found a few times. What it binds is unknown. The data were obtained in a study of shared clonotypes between healthy human individuals. Regarding the study as a whole: Sorted-subset sequencing, rarefaction showed, was incomplete despite large depth.

The table came from immunoSEQ multiplex PCR; TCRdb's copy has only in-frame clones and leaves some out. The table has around 300,000 clones, around 86% seen once; the top ten hold around 16%. The sequence derives from a man aged 18 to 29 in good health. The sample taken for sequencing was memory CD8+ T cells sorted from blood. Subset of the sample: CD45RO+ cells pooled with CCR7-negative TemRA cells.

The CDR3, as DNA: TGTGCCAGCAGCTTGTCCGGCGCGGCTAACTATGGCTACACCTTC. Amino acid sequence: CASSLSGAANYGYTF. This chain joins TRBV5-4 and TRBJ1-2; D is unresolved. The CDR3 is made up of 15 amino acids. V was clipped by 1 base and J by 0 bases, with 10 bases between them. Germline V gene data show CDR1 as SGHNT and CDR2 as YYREEE (reference sequence).